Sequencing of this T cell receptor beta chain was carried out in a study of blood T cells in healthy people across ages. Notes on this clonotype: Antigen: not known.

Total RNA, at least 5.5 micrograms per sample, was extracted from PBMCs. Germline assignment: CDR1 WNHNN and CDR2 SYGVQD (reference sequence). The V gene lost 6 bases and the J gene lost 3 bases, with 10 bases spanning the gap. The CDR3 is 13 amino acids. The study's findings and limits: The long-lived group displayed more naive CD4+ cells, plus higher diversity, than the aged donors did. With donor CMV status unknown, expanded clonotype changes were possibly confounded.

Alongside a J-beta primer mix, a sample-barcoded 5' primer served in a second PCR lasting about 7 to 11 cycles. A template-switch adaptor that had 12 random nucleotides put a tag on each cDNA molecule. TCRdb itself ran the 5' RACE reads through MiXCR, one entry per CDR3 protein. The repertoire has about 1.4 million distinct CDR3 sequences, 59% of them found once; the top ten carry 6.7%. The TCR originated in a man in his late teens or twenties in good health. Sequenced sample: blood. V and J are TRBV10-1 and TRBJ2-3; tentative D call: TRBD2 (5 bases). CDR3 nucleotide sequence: TGCGCCAGCAGGGGAGTACTTACAGATACGCAGTATTTT. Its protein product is CASRGVLTDTQYF.